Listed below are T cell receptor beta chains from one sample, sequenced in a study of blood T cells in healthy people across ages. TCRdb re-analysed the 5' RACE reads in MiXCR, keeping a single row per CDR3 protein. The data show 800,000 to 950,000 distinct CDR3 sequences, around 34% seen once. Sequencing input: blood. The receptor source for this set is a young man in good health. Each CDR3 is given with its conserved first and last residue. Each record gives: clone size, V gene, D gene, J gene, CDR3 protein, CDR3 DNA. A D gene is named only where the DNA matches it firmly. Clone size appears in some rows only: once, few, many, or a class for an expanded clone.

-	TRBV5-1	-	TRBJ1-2	CASSSFTYSERTGGVYGYTF	TGCGCCAGCAGCTCCTTCACCTACTCAGAACGGACGGGGGGTGTCTATGGCTACACCTTC
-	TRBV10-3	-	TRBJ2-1	CVISERGTATYNEQFF	TGTGTCATCAGTGAGCGAGGTACTGCTACCTACAATGAGCAGTTCTTC
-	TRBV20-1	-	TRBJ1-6	CSASYQGPAGDSPLHF	TGCAGTGCTAGTTATCAGGGACCTGCCGGGGATTCACCCCTCCACTTT
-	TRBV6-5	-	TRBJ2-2	CASSLSSRATGELFF	TGTGCCAGCAGTTTATCCTCCAGGGCCACCGGGGAGCTGTTTTTT
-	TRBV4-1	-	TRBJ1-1	CASSQDANTEAFF	TGCGCCAGCAGCCAAGATGCTAACACTGAAGCTTTCTTT
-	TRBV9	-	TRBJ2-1	CASSVATGGEQFF	TGTGCCAGCAGCGTAGCCACCGGCGGAGAGCAGTTCTTC
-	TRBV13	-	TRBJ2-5	CASSVGSGVETQYF	TGTGCCAGCAGCGTAGGATCCGGGGTGGAGACCCAGTACTTC
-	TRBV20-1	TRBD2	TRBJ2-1	CSANKTSGGDNEQFF	TGCAGTGCCAACAAAACTAGCGGGGGTGACAATGAGCAGTTCTTC
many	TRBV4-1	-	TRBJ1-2	CASSPIGRDGYTF	TGCGCCAGCAGCCCCATAGGAAGGGATGGCTACACCTTC
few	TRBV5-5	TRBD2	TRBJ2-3	CASSLIGLAADTQYF	TGTGCCAGCAGCTTGATAGGACTAGCCGCAGATACGCAGTATTTT
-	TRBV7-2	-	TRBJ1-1	CASSFRGASTEAFF	TGTGCCAGCAGCTTTCGGGGGGCTAGCACTGAAGCTTTCTTT
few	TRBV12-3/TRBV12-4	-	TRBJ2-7	CASSYSTALGEQYF	TGTGCCAGCAGTTACTCTACCGCTTTGGGCGAGCAGTACTTC
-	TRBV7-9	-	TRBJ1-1	CASRKSDNSEAFF	TGTGCCAGCAGGAAATCCGACAACTCTGAAGCTTTCTTT
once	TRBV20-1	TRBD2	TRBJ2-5	CSASVTSGGLRNEQYF	TGCAGTGCTAGCGTGACTAGCGGGGGGCTGAGAAATGAGCAGTACTTC
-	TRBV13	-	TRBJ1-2	CASNSETGSDGYTF	TGTGCCAGCAACTCTGAAACAGGGTCGGATGGCTACACCTTC
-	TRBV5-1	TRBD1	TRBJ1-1	CASSLSRDRVNTEAFF	TGCGCCAGCAGCTTGTCGAGGGACAGGGTGAACACTGAAGCTTTCTTT
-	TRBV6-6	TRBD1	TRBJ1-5	CASSHKTGVGQPQHF	TGTGCCAGCAGCCATAAGACAGGGGTGGGTCAGCCCCAGCATTTT
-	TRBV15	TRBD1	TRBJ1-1	CATSRRWEDRGRNTEAFF	TGTGCCACCAGCAGAAGATGGGAGGACAGGGGGAGGAACACTGAAGCTTTCTTT
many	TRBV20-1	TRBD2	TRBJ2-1	CSAGTSGAYNEQFF	TGCAGTGCTGGGACTAGCGGGGCATACAATGAGCAGTTCTTC
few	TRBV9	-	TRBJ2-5	CASSDPGEREETQYF	TGTGCCAGCAGCGACCCGGGAGAGCGGGAAGAGACCCAGTACTTC
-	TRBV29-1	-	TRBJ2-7	CSVGGTRRGYEQYF	TGCAGCGTCGGGGGGACAAGGAGAGGGTACGAGCAGTACTTC
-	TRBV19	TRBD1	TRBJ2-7	CASSIRQGNYHYNEQYF	TGTGCCAGTAGTATCCGACAGGGCAACTATCACTACAATGAGCAGTACTTC